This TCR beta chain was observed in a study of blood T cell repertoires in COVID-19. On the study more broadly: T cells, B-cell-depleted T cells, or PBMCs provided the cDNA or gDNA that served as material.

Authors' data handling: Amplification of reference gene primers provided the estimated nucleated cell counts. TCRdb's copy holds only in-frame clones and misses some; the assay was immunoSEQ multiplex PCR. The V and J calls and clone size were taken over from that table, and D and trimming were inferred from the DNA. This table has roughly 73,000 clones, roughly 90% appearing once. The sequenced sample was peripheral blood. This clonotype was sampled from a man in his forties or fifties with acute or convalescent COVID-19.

DNA for the CDR3: TGCAGCGTACAGGGTTTGGACGAGCAGTACTTC. It translates to CSVQGLDEQYF. The chain carries TRBV29-1 and TRBJ2-7, with D possibly being TRBD1 (6 bases). The CDR3 contains 11 residues. The V gene lost 6 bases and the J gene lost 5 bases, with 11 bases spanning the gap. Germline values: CDR1 SQVTM, CDR2 ANQGSEA.